The 24 T cell receptor beta chains reported below all come from one sample, sequenced in a study of blood T cell repertoires in COVID-19. The data were produced by immunoSEQ multiplex PCR, yet TCRdb's version contains in-frame clones alone and is incomplete. The sample holds about 280,000 clones; around 90% are singletons and the top ten take about 0.94%. Sample: peripheral blood. The receptors stem from a middle-aged woman who had recovered from COVID-19.

The chain is built from TRBV19 and TRBJ1-2; D unresolved. Trimming cost V 3 bases and J 2 bases, with 4 bases left between them. This CDR3 is 12 amino acids long. Germline CDR1 is LNHDA and CDR2 is SQIVND (reference sequence). CDR3 residues: CASSMANYGYTF. The CDR3 coding sequence is TGTGCCAGTAGTATGGCAAACTATGGCTACACCTTC.

This clone was found a few times. This chain links TRBV21-1 with TRBJ1-5; no check of the table's D call, TRBD1, against the DNA was made. TRBV21-1 is tagged as a pseudogene. This CDR3 is 17 amino acids long. CDR3 sequence reads: CASTLAHRGRSNQPQHF. The CDR3 DNA sequence: TGTGCCAGCACCCTCGCCCACAGGGGGCGGAGCAATCAGCCCCAGCATTTT.

J is TRBJ2-7 and V is TRBV18, with 7 nucleotides matching TRBD1. This CDR3 is built from 14 residues. V gave up 4 bases and J gave up 7 bases; unmatched junction bases: 10. Germline V gives CDR1 KGHSH, CDR2 LQKENI. The CDR3 region is CASSLGTAVREQYF. CDR3 coding DNA: TGTGCCAGCTCACTCGGGACAGCTGTTAGAGAGCAGTACTTC.

CDR3 sequence (DNA): TGTGCCATCAGTGCGCTGGGGAGGGAGGAGCAGTTCTTC. Translated, it gives CAISALGREEQFF. The rearrangement joins TRBV10-3 to TRBJ2-1, with 7 positions matching TRBD2. J lost 10 bases, V lost 4 bases, and 7 bases had no gene match. Per the germline V gene, CDR1 is ENHRY and CDR2 is SYGVKD. The CDR3 sequence is 13 residues long.

The chain has TRBV11-2 and TRBJ1-6; TRBD1 matches at 7 bases. The J segment lost 1 base and the V segment lost 5 bases, leaving 5 bases of the junction unmatched. This CDR3 has 16 amino acids. Germline CDR1 and CDR2: SGHAT and FQNNGV. The CDR3 is CASSLDRSSYNSPLHF. As DNA, the CDR3 is TGTGCCAGCAGCCTGGACAGGTCGTCCTATAATTCACCCCTCCACTTT.

The chain joins TRBV18 to TRBJ2-7; 8 nucleotides agree with TRBD1. The CDR3 totals 15 residues. Germline lookup yields CDR1 KGHSH and CDR2 LQKENI. Trimming at V came to 6 bases and at J to 4 bases, leaving 11 bases not matched to a gene. CDR3 in DNA: TGTGCCAGCTCCATATATCCGGACAGGGCGTACGAGCAGTACTTC. Translated: CASSIYPDRAYEQYF.

This chain joins TRBV15 and TRBJ2-7; TRBD2 aligns across 11 bases. Unmatched junction bases numbered 19, after V lost 6 bases and J lost 6 bases. Germline CDR1 and CDR2: LNHNV and YYDKDF (reference sequence). The CDR3 sequence is 18 residues long. CDR3 sequence: CATSSDTDLSGRAGEQYF. The CDR3 DNA sequence: TGTGCCACCAGTTCTGACACTGACCTTAGCGGGAGGGCCGGCGAGCAGTACTTC.

This clone was picked up one time. The chain is built from TRBV4-1 and TRBJ2-5; tentatively, D is TRBD2 (7 bases). CDR3 size: 16 residues. Trimming took 1 base from V and 2 from J, leaving 14 bases between them. The germline gives CDR1 MGHRA, CDR2 YSYEKL. The CDR3 is CASSQVRGREQETQYF. CDR3 in DNA: TGCGCCAGCAGCCAAGTAAGGGGGAGGGAACAAGAGACCCAGTACTTC.

The rearrangement joins TRBV7-6 to TRBJ1-4, with D maybe TRBD1 (5 bases). The CDR3 has 14 residues. The V gene's germline CDR1 is SGHVS and CDR2 FNYEAQ. Trimming took off 5 bases at V and 8 bases at J, with 15 bases between the two ends. CDR3 coding DNA: TGTGCCAGCAGCCCCGGGACTAATTCCGAAAAACTGTTTTTT. Translated, it gives CASSPGTNSEKLFF. The variable domain in full, with the rest retrieved from reference TRBV7-6 and TRBJ1-4, is GAGVSQSPRYKVTKRGQDVALRCDPISGHVSLYWYRQALGQGPEFLTYFNYEAQQDKSGLPNDRFSAERPEGSISTLTIQRTEQRDSAMYRCASSPGTNSEKLFFGSGTQLSVL.

CDR3 sequence: CASSAPGLAVNEQFF. CDR3 bases: TGTGCCAGCAGCGCCCCGGGACTAGCGGTTAATGAGCAGTTCTTC. The chain joins TRBV9 to TRBJ2-1, with 11 nucleotides matching TRBD2. The junction had 6 bases not matched to a gene; V was cut back by 3 bases and J by 7 bases. CDR1 and CDR2 from the germline V gene are SGDLS and YYNGEE. There are 15 residues in the CDR3.

The rearrangement links TRBV6-5 to TRBJ1-1; 7 bases align to TRBD1. Germline CDR1 reads MNHEY; CDR2 reads SVGAGI. The CDR3 length is 15 residues. The V and J ends lost 2 bases and 11 bases, in that order; junction bases with no gene match: 14. CDR3 protein: CASSYQIGGGGDAFF. Here the CDR3 DNA reads TGTGCCAGCAGTTACCAGATAGGGGGCGGAGGTGACGCTTTCTTT.

This chain connects TRBV5-1 to TRBJ1-2, with no clear D. V lost 0 bases and J lost 6, with 12 bases in between. This CDR3 spans 14 amino acids. Germline loops: CDR1 SGHRS, CDR2 YFSETQ. For the CDR3, the DNA is TGCGCCAGCAGCTTGGAACCGACTGCTAATGGCTACACCTTC. This codes for CASSLEPTANGYTF. Full variable domain (remainder filled in from reference TRBV5-1 and TRBJ1-2): KAGVTQTPRYLIKTRGQQVTLSCSPISGHRSVSWYQQTPGQGLQFLFEYFSETQRNKGNFPGRFSGRQFSNSRSEMNVSTLELGDSALYLCASSLEPTANGYTFGSGTRLTVV.

The chain carries TRBV3-1 (or the pseudogene TRBV3-2) and TRBJ2-1; tentative D call: TRBD2 (6 bases). The CDR3 sequence is 16 residues long. V was shortened by 0 bases and J by 0 bases, with 9 bases between the two germline ends. The germline V gene has CDR1 LGHDT and CDR2 YNNKEL (reference sequence). The CDR3 spells CASSQDPGSSYNEQFF. The DNA of the CDR3 is TGTGCCAGCAGCCAAGACCCCGGGAGCTCCTACAATGAGCAGTTCTTC.

The chain combines TRBV9 with TRBJ2-2, with D maybe TRBD2 (7 bases). Per germline, CDR1 SGDLS and CDR2 YYNGEE. V lost 3 bases to trimming and J lost 4 bases, with 19 bases between them. The CDR3 has 17 residues. CDR3 region: CASSAQVGRGTTGELFF. As DNA, the CDR3 is TGTGCCAGCAGCGCTCAAGTAGGGAGGGGGACCACCGGGGAGCTGTTTTTT.

The rearrangement links TRBV5-4 to TRBJ2-2; TRBD2 aligns across 11 bases. V trimming: 0 bases; J trimming: 6 bases; junction bases outside the gene matches: 7. Germline V gives CDR1 SGHNT, CDR2 YYREEE (reference sequence). The CDR3 runs 17 residues. The CDR3 nucleotides are TGTGCCAGCAGCTTGGAGGTAGCGGGAGGGCCCGCCGGGGAGCTGTTTTTT. This sequence encodes CASSLEVAGGPAGELFF.

For the CDR3, the DNA is TGTGCCATCAGTGAAAAGGGACTTGGGATGAACACTGAAGCTTTCTTT. Translated, it gives CAISEKGLGMNTEAFF. The chain employs TRBV10-3 and TRBJ1-1, with D perhaps matching TRBD1 (5 bases). The CDR3 sequence is 16 residues long. V was shortened by 3 bases and J by 0 bases, with 14 bases between the two germline ends. Per the germline V gene, CDR1 is ENHRY and CDR2 is SYGVKD.

The chain joins TRBV6-5 to TRBJ1-1, with 7 bases lining up with TRBD1. CDR1 is MNHEY and CDR2 is SVGAGI in the germline V gene. The CDR3 is made up of 13 amino acids. The V gene end was trimmed by 9 bases and the J gene end by 0 bases; junction bases not matched to a gene: 4. The CDR3 reads CASITGVNTEAFF. CDR3 DNA sequence: TGTGCCAGTATAACAGGGGTGAACACTGAAGCTTTCTTT.

The chain recombines TRBV4-2 with TRBJ2-7; 7 nucleotides align to TRBD1. The CDR3 is 15 residues long. Germline CDR1 reads LGHNA; CDR2 reads YNFKEQ. The junction had 10 bases not matched to a gene; V was cut back by 2 bases and J by 6 bases. CDR3 nucleotide sequence: TGTGCCAGCAGCCAACCCGTGACAGGGAGTAGCGAGCAGTACTTC. Residues: CASSQPVTGSSEQYF.

V usage is TRBV7-9 and J usage is TRBJ2-7; 7 bases are shared with TRBD2. This CDR3 contains 14 residues. Germline-derived CDR1 and CDR2 are SEHNR and FQNEAQ (reference sequence). Trimming cost V 2 bases and J 2 bases; bases outside gene matches: 3. The CDR3 here is CASSLRGLAYEQYF. DNA of the CDR3: TGTGCCAGCAGCTTACGCGGACTAGCCTACGAGCAGTACTTC.

The chain combines TRBV6-5 with TRBJ2-7, with 8 bases identical to TRBD1. The CDR3 has 14 residues. Looked up from germline, CDR1 is MNHEY and CDR2 is SVGAGI. V lost 2 bases and J lost 6; bases outside the gene matches: 6. As DNA, the CDR3 is TGTGCCAGCAGTTACGGACAGGGTTCGAGCGAGCAGTACTTC. Amino acid sequence: CASSYGQGSSEQYF.

The chain is built from TRBV11-2 and TRBJ2-2; D uncertain. CDR3 length: 12 amino acids. The germline V and J ends were trimmed by 5 bases and 5 bases, with 6 bases remaining between them. CDR1 and CDR2 (germline): SGHAT, FQNNGV. CDR3 protein: CASSLTTGELFF. The CDR3 DNA is TGTGCCAGCAGCCTAACTACCGGGGAGCTGTTTTTT.

The sample holds many counts of this clone. Its ends do not fully match the called genes, so a read error is possible. J is TRBJ1-5 and V is TRBV6-5, with unresolved D. There are 11 residues in the CDR3. Germline V gene sequence: CDR1 MNHEY, CDR2 SVGAGI. The CDR3 protein is CASSDSRPQHF. CDR3 sequence (DNA): TGTGCCAGCAGTGACTCGCGGCCCCAGCATTTT.

The V gene is TRBV5-1, the J gene TRBJ2-1; 10 bases are a match to TRBD1. Germline V lookup: CDR1 SGHRS, CDR2 YFSETQ. The CDR3 is 15 amino acids. Unmatched junction bases numbered 4, after V lost 0 bases and J lost 7 bases. This chain's CDR3 is CASSLEGQGFNEQFF. The CDR3 DNA reads as TGCGCCAGCAGCTTGGAGGGACAGGGGTTTAATGAGCAGTTCTTC.

This rearrangement joins TRBV5-4 to TRBJ2-7, with 7 bases lining up with TRBD2. The ends lost 5 bases at V and 3 bases at J; junction bases unmatched: 11. Germline assignment: CDR1 SGHNT and CDR2 YYREEE (reference sequence). The CDR3 is made up of 15 amino acids. Here the CDR3 DNA reads TGTGCCAGCAGGGGGGAGGGAGAAGCCCGCTACGAGCAGTACTTC. Translating gives CASRGEGEARYEQYF.